These 5 T cell receptor beta chains originate from one sample sequenced in a study of Graves' ophthalmopathy and Graves' hyperthyroidism. RNA transcripts were the template, and TCR beta CDR3 regions were amplified from them. First-round RT-PCR employed HTBI primers, with a second-round multiplex PCR after it. One entry per CDR3 protein results from TCRdb running MiXCR on the multiplex PCR reads. Of some 240,000 distinct CDR3 sequences in the sample, less than 55% were seen once. The sample comprised peripheral blood. These receptors originate from an adult man with Graves' ophthalmopathy.

This clonotype occurred a few times. This sequence joins TRBV7-3 and TRBJ2-2; 8 bases match TRBD1. This CDR3 is built from 16 residues. V dropped 1 base and J dropped 4; count of bases not matched to a gene: 5. The germline gives CDR1 SGHTA, CDR2 FQGTGA. The CDR3 loop is CASSLIGQGATGELFF. The DNA of the CDR3 is TGTGCCAGCAGCTTAATAGGGCAGGGGGCCACCGGGGAGCTGTTTTTT. Together with reference TRBV7-3 and TRBJ2-2, the CDR3 gives the full variable domain: GAGVSQTPSNKVTEKGKYVELRCDPISGHTALYWYRQSLGQGPEFLIYFQGTGAADDSGLPNDRFFAVRPEGSVSTLKIQRTERGDSAVYLCASSLIGQGATGELFFGEGSRLTVL.

The chain is built from TRBV7-2 and TRBJ2-3; 9 nucleotides line up with TRBD1. V lost 5 bases and J lost 4; bases outside the gene matches: 7. The V gene's germline CDR1 is SGHTA and CDR2 FQGNSA. This CDR3 has 15 residues. Written as DNA, the CDR3 is TGTGCCAGCAGCACAGGGGGCCCCCGGGCAGATACGCAGTATTTT. Translating it yields CASSTGGPRADTQYF.

A single count supports this clonotype. The gene calls are TRBV2 and TRBJ1-5; D is uncertain. Germline CDR1 is SNHLY and CDR2 is FYNNEI. This CDR3 comprises 15 residues. Trimming removed 5 bases from V and 3 bases from J, with 14 bases in between. CDR3 sequence (DNA): TGTGCCAGCAGTCCAGAGAGCCGGGACAATCAGCCCCAGCATTTT. This translates into CASSPESRDNQPQHF.

The J gene is TRBJ2-7, the V gene TRBV25-1; D not resolved. The CDR3 is made up of 13 amino acids. V dropped 8 bases and J dropped 0 bases, with 11 bases sitting between them. Germline CDR1 MGHDK, CDR2 SYGVNS. This chain's CDR3 is CASRPKPSYEQYF. The DNA of the CDR3 is TGTGCCAGCCGACCTAAACCCTCCTACGAGCAGTACTTC.

This clonotype was counted a few times. CDR3 nucleotides: TGTGCCAGCAGTTACTCGACGGCCGGTCTCTTCTACGAGCAGTACTTC. Its protein product is CASSYSTAGLFYEQYF. This rearrangement joins TRBV6-5 to TRBJ2-7; D is uncertain. Trimming cost V 0 bases and J 3 bases, with 15 bases left between them. The CDR3 spans 16 residues. CDR1 and CDR2 from the germline V gene are MNHEY and SVGAGI.